These 20 T cell receptor beta chains came from one sample sequenced in a study of neurological immune-mediated disorders. TCRdb redid the calling of the 5' RACE reads with MiXCR, one entry per CDR3 protein. The sample lists more than 50,000 distinct CDR3 sequences, roughly 7.7% occurring once. Stated time point: longitudinal time-point 3. Sequenced: PBMCs. The origin of the receptors is a woman in her thirties or forties in good health.

This sequence joins TRBV6-5 and TRBJ2-2; D is ambiguous. Trimming cost V 8 bases and J 7 bases, with 14 bases left between them. Germline V gene data show CDR1 as MNHEY and CDR2 as SVGAGI. The CDR3 covers 13 residues. CDR3 nucleotide sequence: TGTGCCAGCGGTAGGGATACCATCGGGGAGCTGTTTTTT. It translates to CASGRDTIGELFF.

This chain uses TRBV20-1 with TRBJ1-1; D is uncertain. Germline CDR1 is DFQATT and CDR2 is SNEGSKA (reference sequence). This CDR3 region has 14 residues. Trimming took off 5 bases at V and 3 bases at J, with 16 bases between the two ends. CDR3 sequence reads: CSAPGRAGDTEAFF. As DNA, the CDR3 is TGCAGTGCTCCCGGGCGGGCTGGGGACACTGAAGCTTTCTTT.

This clonotype was observed at least ten times. V usage is TRBV5-1 and J usage is TRBJ2-1; 10 nucleotides agree with TRBD2. Per the germline V gene, CDR1 is SGHRS and CDR2 is YFSETQ. The V gene end was trimmed by 1 base and the J gene end by 8 bases; junction bases not matched to a gene: 12. This CDR3 is 17 amino acids long. As DNA, the CDR3 is TGCGCCAGCAGCTTGAGGGCTAGCGGGAGCACGGTCTATGAGCAGTTCTTC. It is translated as CASSLRASGSTVYEQFF.

This clonotype was seen repeatedly, ten times or more. The chain employs TRBV7-9 and TRBJ2-3; no definite D call. Germline CDR1 and CDR2: SEHNR and FQNEAQ (reference sequence). V was trimmed by 3 bases and J by 0 bases, leaving 4 bases between them. The CDR3 has 13 amino acids. The CDR3 loop reads CASSLQSTDTQYF. DNA for the CDR3: TGTGCCAGCAGCTTGCAGAGCACAGATACGCAGTATTTT. Looking up the rest from reference TRBV7-9 and TRBJ2-3 gives the full variable domain: DTGVSQNPRHKITKRGQNVTFRCDPISEHNRLYWYRQTLGQGPEFLTYFQNEAQLEKSRLLSDRFSAERPKGSFSTLEIQRTEQGDSAMYLCASSLQSTDTQYFGPGTRLTVL.

Worth noting for this clonotype: A much bigger clone sits one base away, suggesting this may be a read error. A read error is likely, as this CDR3 ends without the conserved phenylalanine or tryptophan. V is TRBV2 and J is TRBJ2-3; weak D call: TRBD2 (6 bases). V gave up 11 bases and J gave up 6 bases, with 18 bases separating them. The germline V gene encodes CDR1 SNHLY and CDR2 FYNNEI. CDR3 length equals 13 residues. In DNA, the CDR3 is TGTGCCGGGGGGATGCGGGATCGGGATACGCAGTATTTA. It codes for CAGGMRDRDTQYL.

Ten or more counts support this clonotype. The genes are TRBV25-1 and TRBJ1-2; D unclear. The ends were cut back, 4 bases at V and 4 bases at J, with 19 bases in the middle. The CDR3 consists of 16 residues. Germline V CDR1 and CDR2: MGHDK, SYGVNS. The CDR3: CASSGIPPAGSYGYTF. The DNA for the CDR3 is TGTGCCAGCAGTGGAATACCTCCCGCGGGGAGCTATGGCTACACCTTC.

This clonotype was seen once. This CDR3 is CASSLDLSYNEQFF. CDR3 DNA sequence: TGTGCCAGCAGTTTGGATCTCTCGTACAATGAGCAGTTCTTC. This chain connects TRBV12-3 or TRBV12-4 to TRBJ2-1, with no clear D. The CDR3 totals 14 residues. The V and J ends lost 3 bases and 4 bases respectively, with 10 bases between them.

This clonotype was observed many times. The CDR3 sequence is CASRPTQGSTGELFF. DNA for the CDR3: TGTGCCAGCAGGCCTACACAGGGATCCACCGGGGAGCTGTTTTTT. The chain employs TRBV12-3 or TRBV12-4 and TRBJ2-2, with D maybe TRBD1 (6 bases). The CDR3 sequence is 15 residues long. Trimming took off 6 bases at V and 4 bases at J, with 15 bases between the two ends.

This clonotype was seen at least ten times. J is TRBJ1-1 and V is TRBV6-5; D uncertain. Germline V gene sequence: CDR1 MNHEY, CDR2 SVGAGI. V shed 7 bases and J shed 1 base, with 16 bases lying between them. The CDR3 covers 15 residues. The CDR3 region is CASMEVLRRNTEAFF. CDR3 nucleotide sequence: TGTGCCAGCATGGAGGTACTCCGGCGGAACACTGAAGCTTTCTTT.

This clonotype was detected ten times or more. The rearrangement uses TRBV5-1 and TRBJ2-5; 11 bases map to TRBD1. With V trimmed by 4 bases and J by 3 bases, 5 bases remained unmatched. CDR1 is SGHRS, CDR2 YFSETQ, per germline. CDR3 length equals 15 residues. The CDR3 is CASSVDRGREETQYF. The CDR3 DNA sequence: TGCGCCAGCAGCGTGGACAGGGGGCGAGAAGAGACCCAGTACTTC.

This clonotype was seen ten or more times. The V and J genes are TRBV7-2 and TRBJ2-7; a weak D match, TRBD2 (7 bases). CDR3 length: 15 residues. From germline, CDR1 is SGHTA and CDR2 FQGNSA. V was pared by 5 bases and J by 0 bases, with 14 bases between. CDR3 sequence reads: CASSPAGHRSYEQYF. In DNA form, the CDR3 reads TGTGCCAGCAGCCCAGCGGGACACCGCTCCTACGAGCAGTACTTC.

This clonotype was detected ten times or more. V usage is TRBV20-1 and J usage is TRBJ1-2, with TRBD1 matching 9 bases. After removal of 5 bases from V and 8 bases from J, the junction contained 6 bases not matched to a gene. Germline V gene lookup returns CDR1 DFQATT and CDR2 SNEGSKA (reference sequence). The CDR3 runs 12 residues. CDR3 residues: CSAVRTGVGYTF. CDR3 nucleotide sequence: TGCAGTGCTGTAAGGACAGGGGTCGGCTACACCTTC.

This clonotype was counted ten times or more. The chain links TRBV18 to TRBJ1-1, with D tentatively TRBD1 (5 bases). The CDR3 runs to 14 residues. Germline V gene sequence: CDR1 KGHSH, CDR2 LQKENI. V was trimmed by 4 bases and J by 5 bases, leaving 14 bases between them. CDR3 coding DNA: TGTGCCAGCTCACAAGAGCAGGGAGGGACTGAAGCTTTCTTT. This codes for CASSQEQGGTEAFF.

The table lists this clonotype with many counts. V usage is TRBV28 and J usage is TRBJ2-7, with D perhaps assigned TRBD1 or TRBD2 (5 bases each). Germline V lookup: CDR1 MDHEN, CDR2 SYDVKM. This CDR3 is 16 amino acids long. V dropped 3 bases and J dropped 2 bases, with 17 bases sitting between them. The CDR3 is CASSFWSEVGPYEQYF. DNA for the CDR3: TGTGCCAGCAGTTTTTGGTCGGAGGTGGGGCCCTACGAGCAGTACTTC.

At least ten counts were recorded for this clonotype. The genes are TRBV12-3 or TRBV12-4 and TRBJ1-1; unclear D gene. Trimming removed 5 bases at V and 3 bases at J, with 16 bases between. This CDR3 is built from 15 residues. The CDR3 spells CASSPPEGWHTEAFF. CDR3 sequence (DNA): TGTGCCAGCAGTCCCCCTGAGGGTTGGCACACTGAAGCTTTCTTT.

The chain combines TRBV7-2 with TRBJ1-4; D gene uncertain. The V and J ends lost 3 bases and 5 bases respectively, with 10 bases between them. Germline V gene sequence: CDR1 SGHTA, CDR2 FQGNSA. The CDR3 spans 14 residues. This CDR3 reads CASSLSGRNEKLFF. The CDR3 coding sequence is TGTGCCAGCAGCTTGAGCGGCCGAAATGAAAAACTGTTTTTT.

This clonotype came up many times. J is TRBJ2-7 and V is TRBV7-6; TRBD1 aligns across 7 bases. This CDR3 region has 13 residues. With 5 bases clipped from V and 7 bases from J, the junction kept 8 bases outside the gene matches. From germline, CDR1 is SGHVS and CDR2 FNYEAQ. Here the CDR3 DNA reads TGTGCCAGCAGCACATACAGGGGCGGGGAGCAGTACTTC. It translates to CASSTYRGGEQYF.

This clonotype was seen repeatedly, ten times or more. The chain joins TRBV6-1 to TRBJ2-7, with a tentative D call TRBD2 (6 bases). V was trimmed by 0 bases and J by 4 bases, leaving 19 bases between them. Germline V gene data show CDR1 as MNHNS and CDR2 as SASEGT. This CDR3 spans 17 amino acids. The CDR3 spells CASSEAEGPLLRYEQYF. The CDR3 bases are TGTGCCAGCAGTGAAGCGGAGGGACCGCTCCTAAGGTACGAGCAGTACTTC.

This clonotype showed up many times. The genes are TRBV10-2 and TRBJ2-4; tentatively, D is TRBD2 (6 bases). This CDR3 spans 14 amino acids. The germline V gene has CDR1 WSHSY and CDR2 SAAADI. Between the trimmed V and J ends, which lost 3 bases and 7 bases, there was a span of 13 bases. Written as DNA, the CDR3 is TGCGCCAGCAGTGACTCGGGACTCGCCAACATTCAGTACTTC. Encoded protein: CASSDSGLANIQYF.

This clonotype appeared many times. This rearrangement joins TRBV20-1 to TRBJ1-1; TRBD1 matches 7 bases. The CDR3 spans 15 residues. V lost 0 bases and J lost 5; bases outside the gene matches: 9. Germline assignment: CDR1 DFQATT and CDR2 SNEGSKA (reference sequence). The CDR3 is CSARDPGQGGTEAFF. The CDR3 bases are TGCAGTGCTAGAGATCCGGGGCAGGGGGGGACTGAAGCTTTCTTT.